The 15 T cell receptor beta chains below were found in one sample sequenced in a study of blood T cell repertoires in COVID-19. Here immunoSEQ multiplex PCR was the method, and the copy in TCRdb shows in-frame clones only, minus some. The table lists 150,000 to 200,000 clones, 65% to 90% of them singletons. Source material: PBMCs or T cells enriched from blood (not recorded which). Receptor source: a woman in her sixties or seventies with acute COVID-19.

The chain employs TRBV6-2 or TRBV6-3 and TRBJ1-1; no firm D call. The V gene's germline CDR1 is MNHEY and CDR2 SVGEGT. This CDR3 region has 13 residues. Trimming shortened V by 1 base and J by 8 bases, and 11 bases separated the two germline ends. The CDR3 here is CASSYLAVDEAFF. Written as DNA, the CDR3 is TGTGCCAGCAGTTACTTAGCCGTAGACGAAGCTTTCTTT.

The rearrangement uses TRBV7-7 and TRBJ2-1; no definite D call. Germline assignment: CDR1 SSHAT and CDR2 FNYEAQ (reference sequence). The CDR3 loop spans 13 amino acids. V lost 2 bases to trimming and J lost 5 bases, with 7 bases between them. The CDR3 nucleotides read TGTGCCAGCAGCTTATACGGAGACAATGAGCAGTTCTTC. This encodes CASSLYGDNEQFF.

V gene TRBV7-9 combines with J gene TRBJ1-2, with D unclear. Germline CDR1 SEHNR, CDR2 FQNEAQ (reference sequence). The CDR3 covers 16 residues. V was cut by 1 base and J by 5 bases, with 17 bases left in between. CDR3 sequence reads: CASSLVGGSLKYGYTF. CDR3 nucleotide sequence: TGTGCCAGCAGCTTAGTGGGAGGGTCCCTGAAGTATGGCTACACCTTC.

CDR3 region: CASGGARSEQFF. The CDR3 DNA is TGCGCCAGCGGGGGGGCGAGGAGTGAGCAGTTCTTC. The chain recombines TRBV10-2 with TRBJ2-1, with D possibly TRBD2 on 7 matching bases. The V end lost 8 bases, the J end lost 9 bases, and 14 bases lay between the germline ends. Germline V gene sequence: CDR1 WSHSY, CDR2 SAAADI. There are 12 residues in the CDR3.

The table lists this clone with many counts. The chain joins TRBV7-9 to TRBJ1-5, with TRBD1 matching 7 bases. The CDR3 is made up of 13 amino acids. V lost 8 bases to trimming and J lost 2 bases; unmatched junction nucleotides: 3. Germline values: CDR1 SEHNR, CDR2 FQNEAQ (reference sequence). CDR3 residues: CASGGQGNQPQHF. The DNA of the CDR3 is TGTGCCAGCGGAGGACAGGGCAATCAGCCCCAGCATTTT.

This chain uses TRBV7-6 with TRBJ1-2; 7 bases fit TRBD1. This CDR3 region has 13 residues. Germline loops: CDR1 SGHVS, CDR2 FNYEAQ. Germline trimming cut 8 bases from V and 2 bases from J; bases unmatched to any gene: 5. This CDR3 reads CASGDSSNYGYTF. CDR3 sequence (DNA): TGTGCCAGCGGGGACAGCTCAAACTATGGCTACACCTTC.

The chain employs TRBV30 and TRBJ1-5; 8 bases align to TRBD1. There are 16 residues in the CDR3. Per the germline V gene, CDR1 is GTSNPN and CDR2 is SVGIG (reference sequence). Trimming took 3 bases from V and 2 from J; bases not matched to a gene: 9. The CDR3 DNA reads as TGTGCCTGGAGGGGACAGGATCTAGGTGGCAATCAGCCCCAGCATTTT. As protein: CAWRGQDLGGNQPQHF.

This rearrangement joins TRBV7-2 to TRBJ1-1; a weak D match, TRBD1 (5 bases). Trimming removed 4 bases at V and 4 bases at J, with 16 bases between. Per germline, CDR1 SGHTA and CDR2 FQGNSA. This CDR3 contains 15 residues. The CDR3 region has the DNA TGTGCCAGCAGCTCCTACTTTCAGGGAACCACTGAAGCTTTCTTT. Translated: CASSSYFQGTTEAFF.

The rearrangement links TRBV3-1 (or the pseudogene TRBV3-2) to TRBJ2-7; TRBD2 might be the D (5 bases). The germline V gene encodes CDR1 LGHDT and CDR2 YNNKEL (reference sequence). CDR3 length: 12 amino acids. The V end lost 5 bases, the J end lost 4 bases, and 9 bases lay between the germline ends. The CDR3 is CASSGGNYEQYF. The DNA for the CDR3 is TGTGCCAGCAGCGGAGGTAATTACGAGCAGTACTTC.

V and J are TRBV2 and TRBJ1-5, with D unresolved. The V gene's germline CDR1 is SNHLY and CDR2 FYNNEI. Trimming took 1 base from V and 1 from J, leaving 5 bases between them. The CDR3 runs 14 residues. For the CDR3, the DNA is TGTGCCAGCAGTGAAGTTCTCAGCAATCAGCCCCAGCATTTT. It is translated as CASSEVLSNQPQHF.

CDR3: CASSNLPQTGTYNEQFF. For the CDR3, the DNA is TGTGCCAGCTCAAATCTCCCTCAGACAGGGACCTACAATGAGCAGTTCTTC. The chain employs TRBV18 and TRBJ2-1, with 7 positions matching TRBD1. The CDR3 is 17 residues long. The junction had 12 bases not matched to a gene; V was cut back by 5 bases and J by 2 bases. Germline V gene sequence: CDR1 KGHSH, CDR2 LQKENI.

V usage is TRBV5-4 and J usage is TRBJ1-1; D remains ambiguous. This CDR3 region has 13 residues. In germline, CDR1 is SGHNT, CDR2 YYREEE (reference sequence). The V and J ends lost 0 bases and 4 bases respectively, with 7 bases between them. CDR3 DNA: TGTGCCAGCAGCTTGGGTCTTCCCACTGAAGCTTTCTTT. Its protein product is CASSLGLPTEAFF. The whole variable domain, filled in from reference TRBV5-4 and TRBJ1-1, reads ETGVTQSPTHLIKTRGQQVTLRCSSQSGHNTVSWYQQALGQGPQFIFQYYREEENGRGNFPPRFSGLQFPNYSSELNVNALELDDSALYLCASSLGLPTEAFFGQGTRLTVV.

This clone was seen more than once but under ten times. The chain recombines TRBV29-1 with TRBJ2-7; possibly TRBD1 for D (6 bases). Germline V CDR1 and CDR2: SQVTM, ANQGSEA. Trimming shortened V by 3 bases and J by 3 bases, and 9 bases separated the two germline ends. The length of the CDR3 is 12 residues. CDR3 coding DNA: TGCAGCGTTGAGGAAGGGGGCTACGAGCAGTACTTC. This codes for CSVEEGGYEQYF.

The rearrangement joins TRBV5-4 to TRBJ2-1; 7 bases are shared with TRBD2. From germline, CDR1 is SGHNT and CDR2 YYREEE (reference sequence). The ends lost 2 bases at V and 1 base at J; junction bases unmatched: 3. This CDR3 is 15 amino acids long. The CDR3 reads CASSLEAGSYNEQFF. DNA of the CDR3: TGTGCCAGCAGCTTAGAAGCGGGATCCTACAATGAGCAGTTCTTC.

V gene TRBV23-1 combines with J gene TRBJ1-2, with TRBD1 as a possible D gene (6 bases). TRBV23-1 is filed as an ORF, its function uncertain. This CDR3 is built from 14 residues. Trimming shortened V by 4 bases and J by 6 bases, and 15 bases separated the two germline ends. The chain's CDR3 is CASSLPDRFNGYTF. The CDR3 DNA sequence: TGCGCCAGCAGTCTCCCCGACAGGTTCAATGGCTACACCTTC.